This T cell receptor (beta chain) came from a study of T cell clonality in common variable immunodeficiency. Broader study findings: Common variable immunodeficiency TCR beta sequences reportedly had fewer deletions and N-nucleotide insertions. Compared with healthy controls, CVID subjects showed increased TCRbeta clonality, mostly in about a third. Compared with controls, CVID subjects had fewer shared TCRbeta clones.

The V and J ends lost 5 bases and 1 base respectively, with 20 bases between them. Germline-derived CDR1 and CDR2 are SGHVS and FNYEAQ. The CDR3 is 17 residues long. TCRdb's table, derived via immunoSEQ multiplex PCR, lists solely in-frame clones and lacks some. The sample yields some 43,000 clones, without any singletons. This clone was found many times. Antigen specificity is unknown. The sequenced fragment ends 3 residues before the CDR3 boundary, so the rest is inferred from the germline J gene. The gene calls are TRBV7-6 and TRBJ2-5; weak D call: TRBD2 (5 bases). Sequenced material: peripheral blood mononuclear cells. This TCR was sampled from a person aged 18 to 75 in good health. The CDR3: CASSPRQPTSPQETQYF. Partial CDR3 DNA: TGTGCCAGCAGCCCGAGGCAACCTACTAGTCCCCAAGAGACC.